This T cell receptor (beta chain) was sequenced in a study of identical twins. TCRdb passed the 5' RACE reads through MiXCR, listing each CDR3 protein once. Among about 220,000 distinct CDR3 sequences listed, approximately 7.8% were seen once. Trimming pared 4 bases from V and 10 bases from J, leaving 11 bases between. This CDR3 has 12 amino acids. Germline CDR1 and CDR2: LNHNV and YYDKDF (reference sequence). This clonotype was detected only a few times. The same data also contributed to another study, on yellow fever vaccine responses in identical twins.

The sequenced material came from CD8+ T cells sorted from blood. V and J are TRBV15 and TRBJ2-1; tentative D call: TRBD2 (5 bases). This receptor was obtained from a woman in her late teens or twenties in good health. The CDR3 region has the DNA TGTGCCACCAGCAATAGCGAGAGGGAGCAGTTCTTC. It is translated as CATSNSEREQFF.